This paragraph reports one T cell receptor beta chain. The data belong to a study of response to subunit inactivated influenza vaccine. V was shortened by 7 bases and J by 1 base, with 14 bases between the two germline ends. This CDR3 has 13 amino acids. Germline CDR1 and CDR2: SQVTM and ANQGSEA. TCRdb re-derived calls from the RT-PCR reads in MiXCR, one entry per CDR3 protein. The sample gives over 750,000 distinct CDR3 sequences, around 20% of which show up once; roughly a tenth is in the top ten. Sequenced here: PBMCs from blood, sampled around 5 days after vaccination. The sequence came from a middle-aged man who received an inactivated influenza vaccine. The chain is built from TRBV29-1 and TRBJ2-7, with no clear D. The CDR3 nucleotides read TGCAGCGCAGGAACACTTTCTTCCTACGAGCAGTACTTC. It translates to CSAGTLSSYEQYF.